Listed below are T cell receptor beta chains from one sample, sequenced in a study of vaccination effects on CD4 cells after COVID-19. Method: immunoSEQ multiplex PCR; TCRdb's copy keeps in-frame clones and lacks some. Of tens of thousands of clones listed, 73% are singletons. What these receptors recognize is not known. This specimen consisted of CD4+ T cells from PBMCs cultured with HCoV-229E spike peptides, obtained after COVID-19 vaccination. The receptors here all came from a human donor who received a COVID-19 vaccine. Both conserved end residues are trimmed from each CDR3.

TRBV25-1 | ASSAPRGQRGNEQF
TRBV24-1 | ATSDSYRGYNEQF
TRBV29-1 | SVVTGGDTEAF
TRBV6-6 | ASSYTQNTEAF
TRBV3-1/TRBV3-2 | ASSLGQELQPQH
TRBV28 | ASSLAGVGSGYT
TRBV27 | ASSSSYNSPLH
TRBV2 | ASSVETGSSGNTIY
TRBV5-1 | ASSSSGASTKETQY
TRBV4-1 | ASSRQDYQPQH
TRBV4-3 | ASSQLLTTGGYT
TRBV30 | AWSTIGQGNQPQH
TRBV3-1/TRBV3-2 | ASSQGRSGGYT
TRBV12-5 | ASGLGAGAYNEQF
TRBV6-5 | ASKEMGQAGEQF
TRBV6-4 | ASSGGGGADEQF
TRBV5-1 | ASSWARVGTNVLT
TRBV24-1 | ATSDYTEAF
TRBV4-1 | ASSQEGGLPPPPLH
TRBV5-5 | ASRLRSGANVLT
TRBV18 | ASSQSAGDTQY
TRBV27 | ASRLTGSGEKLF
TRBV3-1/TRBV3-2 | ASSRRTGMTDTQY
TRBV3-1/TRBV3-2 | ASSQGGQGDYGYT
TRBV19 | ASRDGVAKNIQY